The rows below give T cell receptor beta chains drawn from one sample of a study of response to subunit inactivated influenza vaccine. TCRdb re-derived calls from the RT-PCR reads in MiXCR, one entry per CDR3 protein. This table has some 570,000 distinct CDR3 sequences, approximately 10% appearing once. This sample also belongs to another study, concerning T cells expressing NK-cell markers.

Specimen: PBMCs from blood, collected on the day of vaccination. The receptors were sampled from a man between 45 and 60 years old who received an inactivated influenza vaccine. Both conserved end residues are part of each CDR3. D genes are given only for firm matches. Size values are once, few and many counts, or a class for expanded clones, and some rows have none.

>few|TRBV7-8|-|TRBJ2-5
CASSLLRQGETQYF
TGTGCCAGCAGCTTATTACGGCAGGGAGAGACCCAGTACTTC
>-|TRBV5-1|TRBD1|TRBJ1-6
CASSFGTDYNSPLHF
TGCGCCAGCAGCTTCGGGACAGACTATAATTCACCCCTCCACTTT
>few|TRBV6-1|TRBD1|TRBJ2-1
CASIQDRVGNEQFF
TGTGCCAGCATTCAGGACAGGGTGGGCAATGAGCAGTTCTTC
>many|TRBV4-2|-|TRBJ2-5
CASSQDLIMGETQYF
TGTGCCAGCAGCCAAGATTTGATCATGGGGGAGACCCAGTACTTC
>-|TRBV11-2|TRBD1|TRBJ2-2
CASSHWDRGNGELFF
TGTGCCAGCAGCCACTGGGACAGGGGTAACGGGGAGCTGTTTTTT
>-|TRBV10-3|TRBD2|TRBJ2-3
CAISNPGTSGTDTQYF
TGTGCCATCAGTAACCCCGGTACTAGCGGCACAGATACGCAGTATTTT
>-|TRBV6-2/TRBV6-3|-|TRBJ2-5
CASTQQNLGQETQYF
TGTGCCAGCACCCAACAGAACTTGGGACAAGAGACCCAGTACTTC
>-|TRBV29-1|-|TRBJ2-7
CSVEEYSDNYEQYF
TGCAGCGTTGAAGAGTACTCCGATAACTACGAGCAGTACTTC
>few|TRBV4-3|-|TRBJ2-6
CASSQDPGGANVLTF
TGCGCCAGCAGCCAAGATCCGGGTGGGGCCAACGTCCTGACTTTC
>few|TRBV6-5|TRBD1|TRBJ2-1
CASSSSPATGASGDEQFF
TGTGCCAGCAGCTCCTCCCCAGCGACAGGGGCCTCTGGGGATGAGCAGTTCTTC
>few|TRBV27|-|TRBJ2-2
CASSLYPAGTGELFF
TGTGCCAGCAGTTTATACCCGGCGGGGACCGGGGAGCTGTTTTTT
>-|TRBV4-2|-|TRBJ1-2
CASSQGSRGGYGYTF
TGTGCCAGCAGCCAAGGCAGCAGGGGAGGCTATGGCTACACCTTC
>many|TRBV6-2/TRBV6-3|-|TRBJ2-2
CASSYQETAASGELFF
TGTGCCAGCAGTTACCAAGAGACAGCCGCGTCCGGGGAGCTGTTTTTT
>few|TRBV29-1|-|TRBJ2-1
CSTDKNEQFF
TGCAGCACTGACAAAAATGAGCAGTTCTTC
>many|TRBV6-2/TRBV6-3|-|TRBJ2-7
CASSFRGLFLREQYF
TGTGCCAGCAGTTTCAGGGGACTATTCCTCCGGGAGCAGTACTTC
>many|TRBV12-3/TRBV12-4|TRBD2|TRBJ2-1
CASSLRARLAGSLSSYNEQFF
TGTGCCAGCAGTTTAAGGGCCAGACTAGCGGGGTCACTAAGCTCCTACAATGAGCAGTTCTTC
>few|TRBV20-1|TRBD2|TRBJ2-2
CSARDAGLVGGELFF
TGCAGTGCTAGAGATGCGGGACTAGTAGGCGGGGAGCTGTTTTTT